These 18 T cell receptor beta chains originate from one sample sequenced in a study of blood T cell repertoires in COVID-19. Assay: immunoSEQ multiplex PCR; the TCRdb copy retains only in-frame clones and omits some. Among some 210,000 clones listed, almost 85% were seen once. The specimen was peripheral blood. All receptors derive from a woman in her 70s with active or convalescent COVID-19.

This chain links TRBV5-4 with TRBJ2-5, with 7 bases fitting TRBD2. The CDR3 spans 16 residues. V gave up 4 bases and J gave up 5 bases; unmatched junction bases: 14. Per germline, CDR1 SGHNT and CDR2 YYREEE (reference sequence). CDR3 DNA sequence: TGTGCCAGCAGCCCCGGGACTACTGGGGCTCGGGAGACCCAGTACTTC. Translating gives CASSPGTTGARETQYF.

The CDR3 sequence is CASSLGRLAGLYQETQYF. CDR3 sequence (DNA): TGCGCCAGCAGCTTGGGTCGACTAGCGGGACTGTACCAAGAGACCCAGTACTTC. V and J are TRBV5-1 and TRBJ2-5, with TRBD2 matching 11 bases. Germline values: CDR1 SGHRS, CDR2 YFSETQ. The V and J ends lost 0 bases and 0 bases, in that order; junction bases with no gene match: 7. This CDR3 has 18 amino acids.

This sequence joins TRBV11-2 and TRBJ2-3; TRBD2 agrees at 10 bases. Germline CDR1 reads SGHAT; CDR2 reads FQNNGV. There are 15 residues in the CDR3. V lost 4 bases to trimming and J lost 3 bases; unmatched junction nucleotides: 4. Here the CDR3 reads CASSSSGSVTDTQYF. The DNA of the CDR3 is TGTGCCAGCAGCTCTAGCGGGAGTGTAACAGATACGCAGTATTTT.

The V gene is TRBV28, the J gene TRBJ2-7; the D gene is possibly TRBD1 (6 bases). Trimming shortened V by 3 bases and J by 4 bases, and 13 bases separated the two germline ends. This CDR3 has 14 amino acids. CDR1 is MDHEN, CDR2 SYDVKM, per germline. The DNA for the CDR3 is TGTGCCAGCAGTTTGTCTGGAAGGGGGTACGAGCAGTACTTC. Translating it yields CASSLSGRGYEQYF.

The chain joins TRBV18 to TRBJ1-2; TRBD1 aligns across 9 bases. The CDR3 runs 13 residues. The J segment lost 8 bases and the V segment lost 3 bases, leaving 4 bases of the junction unmatched. CDR1 and CDR2 from the germline V gene are KGHSH and LQKENI. As DNA, the CDR3 is TGTGCCAGCTCACCTCGGACAGGGGAAGGCTACACCTTC. Amino acids: CASSPRTGEGYTF.

This chain joins TRBV6-5 and TRBJ1-3; D gene uncertain. Germline-derived CDR1 and CDR2 are MNHEY and SVGAGI. V gave up 4 bases and J gave up 1 base, with 11 bases separating them. The CDR3 has 15 residues. DNA of the CDR3: TGTGCCAGCAGTTTGGACCGGGGTTCTGGAAACACCATATATTTT. It codes for CASSLDRGSGNTIYF.

Comment on this clone: Compared with germline, one end of the junction differs, possibly owing to a read error. CDR3 sequence reads: CVSSWGGPPFTGYTF. CDR3 nucleotide sequence: TGTGTCAGCAGCTGGGGCGGACCCCCATTTACTGGCTACACCTTC. The rearrangement joins TRBV7-9 to TRBJ1-2; possible D gene TRBD1, 5 bases. Germline V gives CDR1 SEHNR, CDR2 FQNEAQ (reference sequence). The CDR3 spans 15 residues.

The chain has TRBV4-1 and TRBJ2-1, with D tentatively TRBD1 (6 bases). The CDR3 has 17 residues. V dropped 0 bases and J dropped 2 bases, with 14 bases sitting between them. Germline lookup yields CDR1 MGHRA and CDR2 YSYEKL. For the CDR3, the DNA is TGCGCCAGCAGCCAAGATTCATCGGGACACCCCTACAATGAGCAGTTCTTC. Translated: CASSQDSSGHPYNEQFF.

The table lists this clone with a count of one. The CDR3 loop is CASSLGQQGGSPLHF. The CDR3 bases are TGCGCCAGCAGCTTGGGACAGCAGGGGGGTTCACCCCTCCACTTT. This rearrangement joins TRBV5-1 to TRBJ1-6; 7 bases are shared with TRBD1. This CDR3 comprises 15 residues. V lost 0 bases and J lost 9; bases outside the gene matches: 6. Germline loops: CDR1 SGHRS, CDR2 YFSETQ.

The gene calls are TRBV5-4 and TRBJ2-5, with D possibly matching TRBD2 (5 bases). Per germline, CDR1 SGHNT and CDR2 YYREEE (reference sequence). V dropped 6 bases and J dropped 5 bases, with 20 bases sitting between them. The CDR3 is 15 amino acids. Here the CDR3 reads CASIRDGVAGETQYF. The DNA for the CDR3 is TGTGCCAGCATTCGGGATGGTGTGGCGGGCGAGACCCAGTACTTC.

The J gene is TRBJ2-3, the V gene TRBV7-3; 8 nucleotides agree with TRBD1. J was trimmed by 8 bases and V by 2 bases; bases with no gene match: 6. Germline values: CDR1 SGHTA, CDR2 FQGTGA. This CDR3 is built from 14 residues. Here the CDR3 reads CASSLQTGAGTQYF. Written as DNA, the CDR3 is TGTGCCAGCAGCTTACAGACAGGGGCTGGTACGCAGTATTTT.

The chain couples TRBV29-1 to TRBJ1-2; 7 nucleotides match TRBD1. V shed 7 bases and J 0 bases; nucleotides not matched to a gene: 2. This CDR3 is built from 12 residues. In germline, CDR1 is SQVTM, CDR2 ANQGSEA. The CDR3 loop is CSGGQANYGYTF. The CDR3 DNA is TGCAGCGGCGGACAGGCTAACTATGGCTACACCTTC.

The chain recombines TRBV6-6 with TRBJ2-4; a weak D match, TRBD2 (6 bases). Germline values: CDR1 MNHNY, CDR2 SVGAGI (reference sequence). The CDR3 totals 15 residues. V lost 5 bases and J 2 bases, leaving 13 bases between the germline ends. DNA for the CDR3: TGTGCCAGCAGTCCCCCCGGGGGTACCAAAAACATTCAGTACTTC. Translating it yields CASSPPGGTKNIQYF.

The genes are TRBV7-7 and TRBJ2-3; TRBD1 matches 9 bases. Germline-derived CDR1 and CDR2 are SSHAT and FNYEAQ (reference sequence). The junction had 2 bases not matched to a gene; V was cut back by 1 base and J by 3 bases. This CDR3 comprises 15 residues. The CDR3 reads CASSLGGQGTDTQYF. CDR3 sequence (DNA): TGTGCCAGCAGCTTAGGAGGACAGGGGACAGATACGCAGTATTTT.

The V and J genes are TRBV5-6 and TRBJ2-2; D is possibly TRBD1 (6 bases). The CDR3 covers 15 residues. With 7 bases removed from V and 4 bases from J, the gap between germline ends came to 17 bases. Germline V lookup: CDR1 SGHDT, CDR2 YYEEEE. Here the CDR3 DNA reads TGTGCCAGCCTAAGGTCGCAGGGGCGCACCGGGGAGCTGTTTTTT. This sequence encodes CASLRSQGRTGELFF.

This sequence joins TRBV2 and TRBJ1-4; tentatively, D is TRBD1 (6 bases). The CDR3 runs 15 residues. Germline assignment: CDR1 SNHLY and CDR2 FYNNEI. The V and J ends lost 4 bases and 8 bases respectively, with 17 bases between them. The CDR3 DNA reads TGTGCCAGCAGTGGACCGGGACAACTCGAGGAAAAACTGTTTTTT. This gives the protein CASSGPGQLEEKLFF.

The CDR3 nucleotides read TGTGCCAGCAGTTTGCAGGGGGCGGACTACGAGCAGTACTTC. Encoded protein: CASSLQGADYEQYF. The rearrangement links TRBV2 to TRBJ2-7; 8 bases align to TRBD1. Germline trimming cut 5 bases from V and 3 bases from J; bases unmatched to any gene: 6. Germline V gene data show CDR1 as SNHLY and CDR2 as FYNNEI. The CDR3 length is 14 residues.

The rearrangement joins TRBV12-3 or TRBV12-4 to TRBJ1-2; D gene uncertain. Trimming pared 0 bases from V and 5 bases from J, leaving 7 bases between. The CDR3 length is 13 residues. The CDR3 region is CASSLARGYGYTF. CDR3 coding DNA: TGTGCCAGCAGTTTAGCGCGAGGGTATGGCTACACCTTC.